Below are 10 T cell receptor beta chains sequenced from a single sample in a study of radiation and T cells in renal cell carcinoma. Assay: immunoSEQ multiplex PCR; the TCRdb copy retains only in-frame clones and omits some. Among some 120,000 clones listed, around 82% were seen once. The sample's time point: blood 2 weeks post-SBRT. Treatment given: 15 Gy SBRT to primary tumor, nephrectomy 4 weeks later. Here the sequenced sample was blood, taken from a patient whose treatment included radiotherapy and nephrectomy. These receptors came from a middle-aged man with renal cell carcinoma.

The rearrangement links TRBV10-2 to TRBJ1-1; perhaps TRBD1 as D (6 bases). CDR3 length equals 12 residues. Germline V gene sequence: CDR1 WSHSY, CDR2 SAAADI. V was shortened by 6 bases and J by 5 bases, with 10 bases between the two germline ends. CDR3 residues: CASRAQGTEAFF. As DNA, the CDR3 is TGCGCCAGCAGAGCACAGGGAACTGAAGCTTTCTTT.

The chain couples TRBV27 to TRBJ1-1, with no clear D. V was shortened by 5 bases and J by 3 bases, with 16 bases between the two germline ends. Germline V lookup: CDR1 MNHEY, CDR2 SMNVEV (reference sequence). The CDR3 consists of 15 residues. CDR3 in amino acids: CASSPTGPRYTEAFF. The CDR3 nucleotides read TGTGCCAGCAGTCCCACGGGCCCGCGCTACACTGAAGCTTTCTTT.

V is TRBV5-1 and J is TRBJ1-5; D is undetermined. The V gene's germline CDR1 is SGHRS and CDR2 YFSETQ. V lost 0 bases to trimming and J lost 7 bases, with 11 bases between them. The CDR3 spans 14 residues. For the CDR3, the DNA is TGCGCCAGCAGCTTGGAGGTAGGAGAACAGCCCCAGCATTTT. This codes for CASSLEVGEQPQHF. Full variable domain (rest looked up from reference TRBV5-1 and TRBJ1-5): KAGVTQTPRYLIKTRGQQVTLSCSPISGHRSVSWYQQTPGQGLQFLFEYFSETQRNKGNFPGRFSGRQFSNSRSEMNVSTLELGDSALYLCASSLEVGEQPQHFGDGTRLSIL.

The chain combines TRBV5-4 with TRBJ1-2, with D perhaps TRBD1 (5 bases). V shed 0 bases and J shed 1 base, with 10 bases lying between them. The CDR3 is 15 residues long. In germline, CDR1 is SGHNT, CDR2 YYREEE (reference sequence). The CDR3 bases are TGTGCCAGCAGCTTGGGGAGGGGCGGTAACTATGGCTACACCTTC. Translation gives CASSLGRGGNYGYTF. Looking up the rest from reference TRBV5-4 and TRBJ1-2 gives the full variable domain: ETGVTQSPTHLIKTRGQQVTLRCSSQSGHNTVSWYQQALGQGPQFIFQYYREEENGRGNFPPRFSGLQFPNYSSELNVNALELDDSALYLCASSLGRGGNYGYTFGSGTRLTVV.

V gene TRBV5-1 combines with J gene TRBJ1-2; 9 bases fit TRBD1. Looked up from germline, CDR1 is SGHRS and CDR2 is YFSETQ. V shed 0 bases and J 4 bases; nucleotides not matched to a gene: 4. The CDR3 covers 15 residues. CDR3 nucleotide sequence: TGCGCCAGCAGCTTGGAAGGACAGGGGACCTATGGCTACACCTTC. Translated, it gives CASSLEGQGTYGYTF.

The chain combines TRBV11-2 with TRBJ1-2; tentatively, D is TRBD1 (6 bases). Looked up from germline, CDR1 is SGHAT and CDR2 is FQNNGV. V was trimmed by 3 bases and J by 3 bases, leaving 8 bases between them. CDR3 size: 13 residues. The CDR3 DNA sequence: TGTGCCAGCAGCTTTCAGGGGCACTATGGCTACACCTTC. Its protein product is CASSFQGHYGYTF.

V usage is TRBV28 and J usage is TRBJ2-3, with TRBD1 matching 11 bases. V shed 4 bases and J 5 bases; nucleotides not matched to a gene: 5. CDR3 length equals 15 residues. The V gene's germline CDR1 is MDHEN and CDR2 SYDVKM. CDR3: CASSSRTGGVDTQYF. The CDR3 bases are TGTGCCAGCAGTTCCCGGACAGGGGGCGTAGATACGCAGTATTTT.

The chain uses TRBV6-5 and TRBJ1-2, with 8 bases identical to TRBD1. Germline V CDR1 and CDR2: MNHEY, SVGAGI. V was clipped by 0 bases and J by 4 bases; unmatched bases: 4. This CDR3 is built from 15 residues. The CDR3 DNA is TGTGCCAGCAGTTACTCTTCCCAGGGGGCCTATGGCTACACCTTC. It is translated as CASSYSSQGAYGYTF.

This clone was seen only a few times. The J gene is TRBJ1-1, the V gene TRBV20-1; D unclear. This CDR3 has 11 amino acids. Germline V gene lookup returns CDR1 DFQATT and CDR2 SNEGSKA (reference sequence). V was pared by 1 base and J by 7 bases, with 7 bases between. The CDR3 DNA reads TGCAGTGCTAGAGCGCAGAGTGAAGCTTTCTTT. As protein: CSARAQSEAFF.

This clone was counted between two and nine times. V usage is TRBV28 and J usage is TRBJ1-5; 10 bases map to TRBD1. J gave up 6 bases and V 5 bases, and 7 bases lay outside the gene matches. The CDR3 sequence is 15 residues long. The germline V gene encodes CDR1 MDHEN and CDR2 SYDVKM. The CDR3 nucleotides read TGTGCCAGCAGTGGAGGGACAGGGGAGGTTCAGCCCCAGCATTTT. It yields the protein CASSGGTGEVQPQHF.